Presented here are 10 T cell receptor beta chains from one specimen sequenced in a study of PD-1 blockade in classical Hodgkin lymphoma. Time point of the sample: cycle 4 day 1 (C4D1), after around six weeks of nivolumab. Each patient experienced a relapse that followed autologous stem cell transplantation, and brentuximab vedotin exposure varied. PBMCs were thawed, and CD8+ T cells were then isolated from them by magnetic negative selection. Profiled with immunoSEQ multiplex PCR; TCRdb holds only in-frame clones, not every one. The table lists approximately 10,000 clones, about 85% of them singletons. Sequences were derived from CD8+ T cells from blood, sampled before the fourth cycle of nivolumab. Source of these receptors: a human donor with classical Hodgkin lymphoma. The donor label of this sample is uncertain.

This rearrangement joins TRBV19 to TRBJ2-5; D perhaps matches TRBD2 (6 bases). Deletions cut 4 bases from V and 3 bases from J, with 21 bases between. The CDR3 is 17 residues long. Germline V gene lookup returns CDR1 LNHDA and CDR2 SQIVND (reference sequence). CDR3 DNA: TGTGCCAGTAGTAAAGGCGGGGTAACGCTAATGAAAGAGACCCAGTACTTC. Translation gives CASSKGGVTLMKETQYF.

The chain employs TRBV7-8 and TRBJ2-7; 7 bases are shared with TRBD1. Losses at the gene ends were 0 bases for V and 2 bases for J; bases not matched to a gene: 4. The CDR3 is made up of 15 amino acids. Looked up from germline, CDR1 is SGHVS and CDR2 is FQNEAQ. The CDR3 bases are TGTGCCAGCAGCTTAGCGTGGGGGACAGCCTACGAGCAGTACTTC. Encoded protein: CASSLAWGTAYEQYF.

The V call is TRBV27, the J call TRBJ1-6; D gene uncertain. V was clipped by 0 bases and J by 8 bases, with 5 bases between them. Germline V gives CDR1 MNHEY, CDR2 SMNVEV (reference sequence). The CDR3 is made up of 13 amino acids. The CDR3 spells CASSLSVDSPLHF. DNA of the CDR3: TGTGCCAGCAGTTTATCGGTGGATTCACCCCTCCACTTT.

The rearrangement links TRBV19 to TRBJ2-3; D is uncertain. Trimming took 0 bases from V and 2 from J, leaving 15 bases between them. Germline V CDR1 and CDR2: LNHDA, SQIVND (reference sequence). There are 17 residues in the CDR3. The CDR3 sequence is CASSIDLGRGHTDTQYF. The CDR3 DNA reads as TGTGCCAGTAGTATAGATCTTGGTAGAGGCCACACAGATACGCAGTATTTT. Supplemented by reference TRBV19 and TRBJ2-3, the full variable domain reads DGGITQSPKYLFRKEGQNVTLSCEQNLNHDAMYWYRQDPGQGLRLIYYSQIVNDFQKGDIAEGYSVSREKKESFPLTVTSAQKNPTAFYLCASSIDLGRGHTDTQYFGPGTRLTVL.

The chain employs TRBV15 and TRBJ1-2, with 7 positions matching TRBD1. From germline, CDR1 is LNHNV and CDR2 YYDKDF (reference sequence). The V gene end was trimmed by 0 bases and the J gene end by 1 base; junction bases not matched to a gene: 11. The CDR3 has 18 amino acids. DNA for the CDR3: TGTGCCACCAGCAGAGATGAGGAGGGAGGGACAGTTAACTATGGCTACACCTTC. It is translated as CATSRDEEGGTVNYGYTF.

The chain combines TRBV7-9 with TRBJ1-1; TRBD1 is a possible D gene (6 bases). The CDR3 sequence is 14 residues long. The V end lost 5 bases, the J end lost 4 bases, and 14 bases lay between the germline ends. The V gene's germline CDR1 is SEHNR and CDR2 FQNEAQ (reference sequence). In nucleotides, the CDR3 is TGTGCCAGCAGCGTGTACAGGGTTGTCACTGAAGCTTTCTTT. It encodes CASSVYRVVTEAFF.

The chain has TRBV7-2 and TRBJ2-7; D call uncertain. The ends were cut back, 7 bases at V and 7 bases at J, with 11 bases in the middle. This CDR3 has 11 amino acids. Germline values: CDR1 SGHTA, CDR2 FQGNSA. CDR3 in amino acids: CASTPRAEQYF. Written as DNA, the CDR3 is TGTGCCAGCACCCCCCGCGCGGAGCAGTACTTC.

This clone was observed a few times. J is TRBJ1-4 and V is TRBV6-6; D gene unclear. Germline V gene lookup returns CDR1 MNHNY and CDR2 SVGAGI (reference sequence). V was cut by 3 bases and J by 8 bases, with 4 bases left in between. The CDR3 spans 11 residues. The chain's CDR3 is CASSYSEKLFF. The CDR3 DNA sequence: TGTGCCAGCAGTTATTCGGAAAAACTGTTTTTT.

This clone was seen a single time. The chain carries TRBV29-1 and TRBJ2-3; unclear D gene. CDR3 size: 11 residues. CDR1 and CDR2 from the germline V gene are SQVTM and ANQGSEA. The V gene lost 2 bases and the J gene lost 6 bases, with 6 bases spanning the gap. The CDR3 DNA follows: TGCAGCGTTGAAAGTTTTGATACGCAGTATTTT. Translation gives CSVESFDTQYF.

The chain couples TRBV5-5 to TRBJ2-3, with TRBD2 as a possible D gene (5 bases). The CDR3 runs to 14 residues. Germline assignment: CDR1 SGHKS and CDR2 YYEKEE (reference sequence). With 0 bases removed from V and 2 bases from J, the gap between germline ends came to 7 bases. The CDR3 protein is CASSLVLVTDTQYF. CDR3 bases: TGTGCCAGCAGCTTGGTACTAGTCACAGATACGCAGTATTTT.